The T cell receptor (beta chain) described here comes from a study of cytomegalovirus exposure and HLA in healthy donors. Broader study findings: Follow-up analysis seemed to connect common viral pathogens with several of the most significant clusters identified. Per a prior analysis, the majority of TCR beta V segments were productive roughly 90% or roughly 30% of the time. A cluster of highly shared sequence variants was likely a sequencing artifact. Cytomegalovirus-associated TCR beta chains were listed, numbering over 150.

Turning to this clone: Its antigen is as yet unknown.

Trimming shortened V by 3 bases and J by 6 bases, and 14 bases separated the two germline ends. The CDR3 loop spans 15 amino acids. Germline lookup yields CDR1 SGHTA and CDR2 FQGTGA. The primer mix had 60 Vbeta and 13 Jbeta primers. The repertoire was sequenced with immunoSEQ multiplex PCR; TCRdb's copy has only in-frame clones and lacks some. The table records around 97,000 clones, 73% of them present only once. The receptor was derived from a man aged 35 to 55 in good health and CMV-seronegative. This chain uses TRBV7-3 with TRBJ2-2; tentative D call: TRBD2 (5 bases). The specimen was PBMCs. The CDR3 DNA is TGTGCCAGCAGCTTCTCGTCTAGCTGGGCCGGGGAGCTGTTTTTT. This translates into CASSFSSSWAGELFF.